These 27 T cell receptor beta chains came from one sample sequenced in a study of cytomegalovirus exposure and HLA in healthy donors. 13 Jbeta primers and 60 Vbeta primers were used for the PCR. Some clones are missing from TCRdb's copy, which holds only in-frame ones; the method was immunoSEQ multiplex PCR. This table holds 99,000 or so clones, 80% found once. The specimen sequenced was PBMCs. These receptors were collected from a man aged 25-45 years in good health and CMV-seropositive.

The chain carries TRBV5-8 and TRBJ1-6; the match to TRBD1 covers 10 bases. In germline, CDR1 is SGHTS, CDR2 YDEGEE. This CDR3 spans 15 amino acids. Trimming at V came to 0 bases and at J to 10 bases, leaving 4 bases not matched to a gene. The CDR3 loop is CASSLAGTGASPLHF. In nucleotides, the CDR3 is TGTGCCAGCAGCTTGGCCGGGACAGGGGCCTCACCCCTCCACTTT.

In its sample, this clone was seen a few times. The gene calls are TRBV5-4 and TRBJ2-7, with TRBD2 matching over 7 bases. The V gene's germline CDR1 is SGHNT and CDR2 YYREEE (reference sequence). Trimming took 9 bases from V and 4 from J; bases not matched to a gene: 13. The CDR3 spans 14 residues. CDR3 bases: TGTGCCACCTCCCCGGGACTACTTAGTTACGAGCAGTACTTC. Translating gives CATSPGLLSYEQYF.

The chain combines TRBV5-1 with TRBJ2-5; 8 nucleotides align to TRBD1. The V segment lost 4 bases and the J segment 2 bases; nucleotides outside the gene matches: 4. This CDR3 spans 14 amino acids. Germline V gene sequence: CDR1 SGHRS, CDR2 YFSETQ. CDR3 sequence: CASSPGTGQETQYF. Written as DNA, the CDR3 is TGCGCCAGCAGCCCAGGGACAGGACAAGAGACCCAGTACTTC.

This chain uses TRBV21-1 with TRBJ1-6; TRBD1 is the table's D call and was not checked against the DNA. TRBV21-1 is a documented pseudogene. The CDR3 is 17 residues long. The CDR3 DNA is TGTGCCAGCAGCTCCCACAGGGGGCTTCCTTATAATTCACCCCTCCACTTT. Translated: CASSSHRGLPYNSPLHF.

This sequence joins TRBV19 and TRBJ1-1; tentatively, D is TRBD1 (6 bases). CDR1 and CDR2 from the germline V gene are LNHDA and SQIVND (reference sequence). The CDR3 loop spans 13 amino acids. Trimming removed 6 bases at V and 3 bases at J, with 11 bases between. CDR3 coding DNA: TGTGCCAGTAGCCAGGGGAAGGACACTGAAGCTTTCTTT. This translates into CASSQGKDTEAFF.

The chain combines TRBV6-5 with TRBJ1-6, with 7 bases identical to TRBD1. With 8 bases clipped from V and 6 bases from J, the junction kept 4 bases outside the gene matches. Per germline, CDR1 MNHEY and CDR2 SVGAGI. The CDR3 covers 13 residues. The CDR3 DNA is TGTGCCAGCGGCCAGGGGGTTAATTCACCCCTCCACTTT. Amino acids: CASGQGVNSPLHF.

The chain recombines TRBV10-1 with TRBJ2-2; D is perhaps TRBD1 (6 bases). Trimming pared 5 bases from V and 4 bases from J, leaving 17 bases between. Germline lookup yields CDR1 WNHNN and CDR2 SYGVQD (reference sequence). This CDR3 has 16 amino acids. CDR3 protein: CASSPRGQGCTGELFF. In DNA, the CDR3 is TGCGCCAGCAGTCCCCGGGGTCAGGGGTGCACCGGGGAGCTGTTTTTT.

This clone was picked up one time. This rearrangement joins TRBV7-9 to TRBJ2-5; 9 bases fit TRBD1. Germline assignment: CDR1 SEHNR and CDR2 FQNEAQ (reference sequence). J lost 4 bases, V lost 5 bases, and 5 bases had no gene match. The CDR3 loop spans 14 amino acids. The CDR3 is CASSPGTGIETQYF. Written as DNA, the CDR3 is TGTGCCAGCAGCCCGGGGACAGGGATAGAGACCCAGTACTTC.

This clone was found a few times. This rearrangement joins TRBV4-1 to TRBJ2-7; D perhaps matches TRBD2 (5 bases). Trimming pared 4 bases from V and 7 bases from J, leaving 20 bases between. Germline V gene lookup returns CDR1 MGHRA and CDR2 YSYEKL. The CDR3 has 15 residues. The CDR3 DNA follows: TGCGCCAGCAGCCGATTCTCCGGGGTAGCGTGGGAGCAGTACTTC. Translating it yields CASSRFSGVAWEQYF.

V and J are TRBV4-2 and TRBJ2-5; the match to TRBD2 covers 9 bases. Germline CDR1 and CDR2: LGHNA and YNFKEQ. V shed 0 bases and J 3 bases; nucleotides not matched to a gene: 5. This CDR3 spans 16 amino acids. CDR3 residues: CASSQETAGGKETQYF. In DNA, the CDR3 is TGTGCCAGCAGCCAAGAAACAGCGGGGGGCAAAGAGACCCAGTACTTC.

This clone has more than one count but fewer than ten. The V call is TRBV18, the J call TRBJ2-5, with 7 positions matching TRBD2. The CDR3 spans 17 residues. Losses at the gene ends were 3 bases for V and 5 bases for J; bases not matched to a gene: 15. CDR1 and CDR2 from the germline V gene are KGHSH and LQKENI. The CDR3 loop is CASSPTTRSGVRETQYF. CDR3 nucleotides: TGTGCCAGCTCACCGACGACTAGAAGCGGGGTCCGGGAGACCCAGTACTTC.

This clone was found a few times. The V gene is TRBV30, the J gene TRBJ1-4; 9 nucleotides line up with TRBD1. CDR1 and CDR2 (germline): GTSNPN, SVGIG (reference sequence). With V trimmed by 5 bases and J by 9 bases, 7 bases remained unmatched. This CDR3 spans 13 amino acids. The CDR3 is CAWAPGQGQKLFF. The CDR3 DNA follows: TGTGCCTGGGCCCCGGGACAGGGCCAAAAACTGTTTTTT.

The rearrangement links TRBV5-6 to TRBJ2-1; D is ambiguous. Germline CDR1 and CDR2: SGHDT and YYEEEE. There are 13 residues in the CDR3. Trimming removed 3 bases at V and 4 bases at J, with 8 bases between. Here the CDR3 DNA reads TGTGCCAGCAGCTCGACATCTTACAATGAGCAGTTCTTC. Translation: CASSSTSYNEQFF.

This clone was seen a few times. The chain combines TRBV28 with TRBJ2-5, with no clear D. The CDR3 runs to 14 residues. The germline CDR1 and CDR2 sequences are MDHEN and SYDVKM. The germline V and J ends were trimmed by 7 bases and 4 bases, with 16 bases remaining between them. The CDR3 loop is CASTKSYYRETQYF. DNA for the CDR3: TGTGCCAGCACGAAGTCCTACTATCGAGAGACCCAGTACTTC.

This clone occurred a few times. This chain joins TRBV7-2 and TRBJ1-5; TRBD1 matches at 9 bases. There are 16 residues in the CDR3. From germline, CDR1 is SGHTA and CDR2 FQGNSA. V lost 2 bases and J lost 5; bases outside the gene matches: 7. The CDR3 sequence is CASSLLGQGLDQPQHF. Here the CDR3 DNA reads TGTGCCAGCAGCTTATTAGGACAGGGGCTCGATCAGCCCCAGCATTTT.

The chain joins TRBV6-5 to TRBJ2-5, with D tentatively TRBD1 (6 bases). The DNA end is a closer match to TRBJ2-7, so the J assignment may be wrong. CDR3 length equals 14 residues. CDR1 is MNHEY and CDR2 is SVGAGI in the germline V gene. The CDR3 region has the DNA TGTGCCAGCCGCCAGACAGGTCCCCCCTACGAGCAGTACTTC. Its protein is CASRQTGPPYEQYF.

In its sample, this clone was seen once. The V call is TRBV28, the J call TRBJ2-2; 9 bases align to TRBD1. V gave up 8 bases and J gave up 3 bases; unmatched junction bases: 10. This CDR3 has 16 amino acids. Germline V gene sequence: CDR1 MDHEN, CDR2 SYDVKM. In DNA, the CDR3 is TGTGCCAGCTTATTTCGGACAGGGGATGACACCGGGGAGCTGTTTTTT. Its protein is CASLFRTGDDTGELFF.

The chain carries TRBV12-5 and TRBJ1-2; the D gene is possibly TRBD1 (6 bases). This CDR3 region has 15 residues. Trimming cost V 4 bases and J 8 bases, with 20 bases left between them. CDR1 LGHNT and CDR2 FRNRAP come from the germline V gene. In nucleotides, the CDR3 is TGTGCTAGTGGTTCCTCCGGGGGGGCTTGGGCCGGCTACACCTTC. Residues: CASGSSGGAWAGYTF.

Notes on this clone: The identical CDR3 is also encoded by other nucleotide sequences in the sample. The chain joins TRBV7-2 to TRBJ2-7; possible D gene TRBD2, 6 bases. The CDR3 has 14 residues. Between the trimmed V and J ends, which lost 0 bases and 4 bases, there was a span of 10 bases. Germline V gene sequence: CDR1 SGHTA, CDR2 FQGNSA. CDR3 in amino acids: CASSLARTNYEQYF. The CDR3 bases are TGTGCCAGCAGCTTAGCCAGGACTAATTACGAGCAGTACTTC.

This chain links TRBV28 with TRBJ2-7; 10 bases are shared with TRBD1. The CDR3 length is 15 residues. The ends lost 2 bases at V and 2 bases at J; junction bases unmatched: 3. The V gene's germline CDR1 is MDHEN and CDR2 SYDVKM. The CDR3 sequence is CASSLGGTGAYEQYF. CDR3 nucleotides: TGTGCCAGCAGTTTAGGGGGGACAGGGGCCTACGAGCAGTACTTC. Filled out from reference TRBV28 and TRBJ2-7, the complete variable domain reads DVKVTQSSRYLVKRTGEKVFLECVQDMDHENMFWYRQDPGLGLRLIYFSYDVKMKEKGDIPEGYSVSREKKERFSLILESASTNQTSMYLCASSLGGTGAYEQYFGPGTRLTVT.

This clone was picked up a small number of times. The chain joins TRBV2 to TRBJ2-1, with D tentatively TRBD2 (7 bases). Germline V gene sequence: CDR1 SNHLY, CDR2 FYNNEI. This CDR3 region has 13 residues. With 6 bases removed from V and 4 bases from J, the gap between germline ends came to 10 bases. The CDR3 DNA sequence: TGTGCCAGCAGCGGGGGGACATACAATGAGCAGTTCTTC. Translating gives CASSGGTYNEQFF.

About this clone: Other DNA sequences in the same sample also yield this CDR3. The chain combines TRBV5-1 with TRBJ1-1; D unclear. Germline V gives CDR1 SGHRS, CDR2 YFSETQ. V lost 1 base to trimming and J lost 1 base, with 8 bases between them. The CDR3 extends over 14 amino acids. CDR3 bases: TGCGCCAGCAGCTTGCGTCCAGGGAACACTGAAGCTTTCTTT. Amino acid sequence: CASSLRPGNTEAFF.

This chain connects TRBV5-6 to TRBJ2-7; 13 positions agree with TRBD2. Germline V gene data show CDR1 as SGHDT and CDR2 as YYEEEE. The J segment lost 1 base and the V segment lost 4 bases, leaving 5 bases of the junction unmatched. The CDR3 is made up of 16 amino acids. CDR3 sequence (DNA): TGTGCCAGCAGCCCGGGACTAGCGGGGAGTTCCTACGAGCAGTACTTC. Its protein is CASSPGLAGSSYEQYF.

The chain is built from TRBV5-1 and TRBJ1-1; a weak D match, TRBD1 (6 bases). The V end lost 3 bases, the J end lost 1 base, and 10 bases lay between the germline ends. The V gene's germline CDR1 is SGHRS and CDR2 YFSETQ. There are 14 residues in the CDR3. The CDR3 DNA sequence: TGCGCCAGCAGCTCGGGACACACGAACACTGAAGCTTTCTTT. Translated, it gives CASSSGHTNTEAFF. Based on the CDR3 plus reference TRBV5-1 and TRBJ1-1, the full variable domain is KAGVTQTPRYLIKTRGQQVTLSCSPISGHRSVSWYQQTPGQGLQFLFEYFSETQRNKGNFPGRFSGRQFSNSRSEMNVSTLELGDSALYLCASSSGHTNTEAFFGQGTRLTVV.

The chain carries TRBV5-8 and TRBJ2-2, with 7 positions matching TRBD1. V dropped 4 bases and J dropped 7; count of bases not matched to a gene: 16. The CDR3 covers 17 residues. Looked up from germline, CDR1 is SGHTS and CDR2 is YDEGEE. CDR3 residues: CASSRLMNRGGHGELFF. The CDR3, as DNA: TGTGCCAGCAGCCGGCTAATGAACAGGGGCGGACACGGGGAGCTGTTTTTT.

The chain is built from TRBV7-2 and TRBJ2-3; a weak D match, TRBD2 (5 bases). Per germline, CDR1 SGHTA and CDR2 FQGNSA. This CDR3 has 14 residues. V lost 4 bases, J lost 4 bases, and 12 bases lay in between. The DNA of the CDR3 is TGTGCCAGCAGCTACAATGGACTCGCAGATACGCAGTATTTT. It is translated as CASSYNGLADTQYF.

The rearrangement uses TRBV4-2 and TRBJ1-4, with D possibly matching TRBD1 (5 bases). The CDR3 has 16 amino acids. V was pared by 0 bases and J by 4 bases, with 12 bases between. The germline gives CDR1 LGHNA, CDR2 YNFKEQ. CDR3 coding DNA: TGTGCCAGCAGCCAAGATCAACAGGCGTTTAATGAAAAACTGTTTTTT. This translates into CASSQDQQAFNEKLFF.